The 10 T cell receptor beta chains below all came from one sample that was sequenced in a study of graft-versus-host responses after intestinal transplantation. The data were produced by immunoSEQ multiplex PCR, yet TCRdb's version contains in-frame clones alone and is incomplete. The sample includes roughly 110,000 clones, more than 80% of them seen just once. Their antigens are not known. Sequenced material: unstimulated CD4+ T cells sorted from spleen or lymph node cells, taken before transplant. All receptors come from a human donor who was the organ donor for an intestinal transplant.

This CDR3 reads CASSLEGGSKAGLARDTQYF. As DNA, the CDR3 is TGCGCCAGCAGCTTGGAGGGGGGCAGCAAAGCAGGGCTGGCCCGGGATACGCAGTATTTT. This chain uses TRBV5-1 with TRBJ2-3, with D perhaps TRBD1 or TRBD2 (6 bases each). V lost 0 bases and J lost 6, with 29 bases in between. The CDR3 loop spans 20 amino acids. Germline CDR1 SGHRS, CDR2 YFSETQ. Combining the CDR3 with reference TRBV5-1 and TRBJ2-3 gives the whole variable domain KAGVTQTPRYLIKTRGQQVTLSCSPISGHRSVSWYQQTPGQGLQFLFEYFSETQRNKGNFPGRFSGRQFSNSRSEMNVSTLELGDSALYLCASSLEGGSKAGLARDTQYFGPGTRLTVL.

The chain joins TRBV2 to TRBJ2-7; D remains ambiguous. The V end lost 6 bases, the J end lost 12 bases, and 15 bases lay between the germline ends. Per the germline V gene, CDR1 is SNHLY and CDR2 is FYNNEI. CDR3 size: 11 residues. CDR3 DNA: TGTGCCAGCAGCGCCAGTCAATTTGCGTACTTC. It specifies CASSASQFAYF. Filled out from reference TRBV2 and TRBJ2-7, the complete variable domain reads EPEVTQTPSHQVTQMGQEVILRCVPISNHLYFYWYRQILGQKVEFLVSFYNNEISEKSEIFDDQFSVERPDGSNFTLKIRSTKLEDSAMYFCASSASQFAYFGPGTRLTVT.

The rearrangement joins TRBV18 to TRBJ2-3, with D perhaps matching TRBD1 (6 bases). The CDR3 totals 15 residues. The germline V and J ends were trimmed by 3 bases and 0 bases, with 10 bases remaining between them. Germline V gene data show CDR1 as KGHSH and CDR2 as LQKENI. The CDR3 spells CASSPTGPSTDTQYF. The CDR3 region has the DNA TGTGCCAGCTCACCTACAGGGCCTAGCACAGATACGCAGTATTTT.

This rearrangement joins TRBV10-3 to TRBJ2-7; D possibly corresponds to TRBD2 (5 bases). The CDR3 runs to 15 residues. From germline, CDR1 is ENHRY and CDR2 SYGVKD. The V and J ends lost 0 bases and 2 bases respectively, with 11 bases between them. CDR3 coding DNA: TGTGCCATCAGTGAGTCGACCGGGATCACCTACGAGCAGTACTTC. It yields the protein CAISESTGITYEQYF.

The chain uses TRBV10-3 and TRBJ2-3; the D is unclear. Germline CDR1 and CDR2: ENHRY and SYGVKD. V lost 3 bases and J 6 bases, leaving 13 bases between the germline ends. The CDR3 length is 14 residues. The CDR3 DNA reads as TGTGCCATCAGTGATCTTCCCTCGTTGGATACGCAGTATTTT. It translates to CAISDLPSLDTQYF.

The chain's CDR3 is CATSRGDRDTDTQYF. The CDR3 DNA reads TGTGCCACCAGCAGAGGGGACAGGGACACAGATACGCAGTATTTT. V usage is TRBV15 and J usage is TRBJ2-3; 9 bases are a match to TRBD1. This CDR3 region has 15 residues. Germline V lookup: CDR1 LNHNV, CDR2 YYDKDF (reference sequence). The V and J ends lost 1 base and 2 bases, in that order; junction bases with no gene match: 1.

This clone was recorded only once. The chain carries TRBV6-5 and TRBJ2-3, with D perhaps matching TRBD2 (6 bases). CDR1 and CDR2 from the germline V gene are MNHEY and SVGAGI. V dropped 2 bases and J dropped 1 base, with 10 bases sitting between them. The CDR3 runs 15 residues. In nucleotides, the CDR3 is TGTGCCAGCAGTTACACGGGAGCGGGCACAGATACGCAGTATTTT. Amino acids: CASSYTGAGTDTQYF.

The chain combines TRBV4-1 with TRBJ2-5; 11 bases are shared with TRBD1. Germline CDR1 is MGHRA and CDR2 is YSYEKL. With V trimmed by 1 base and J by 4 bases, 11 bases remained unmatched. The CDR3 extends over 18 amino acids. For the CDR3, the DNA is TGCGCCAGCAGCCAAGGATCCTCCGGACAGGGGGCGTCAGAGACCCAGTACTTC. Encoded protein: CASSQGSSGQGASETQYF.

In this sample, this clone turned up once. This sequence joins TRBV4-3 and TRBJ1-2, with TRBD1 as a possible D gene (5 bases). This CDR3 spans 15 amino acids. Germline lookup yields CDR1 LGHNA and CDR2 YSLEER. Deletions cut 0 bases from V and 3 bases from J, with 11 bases between. The CDR3 DNA follows: TGCGCCAGCAGCCAAGAAAGGGAGACAGACTATGGCTACACCTTC. It specifies CASSQERETDYGYTF.

This sequence joins TRBV5-1 and TRBJ2-7; 9 positions agree with TRBD1. The CDR3 has 13 residues. From germline, CDR1 is SGHRS and CDR2 YFSETQ. Trimming at V came to 7 bases and at J to 4 bases, leaving 6 bases not matched to a gene. CDR3 in amino acids: CASRRQGVYEQYF. The CDR3 nucleotides are TGCGCCAGCCGAAGACAGGGGGTTTACGAGCAGTACTTC.